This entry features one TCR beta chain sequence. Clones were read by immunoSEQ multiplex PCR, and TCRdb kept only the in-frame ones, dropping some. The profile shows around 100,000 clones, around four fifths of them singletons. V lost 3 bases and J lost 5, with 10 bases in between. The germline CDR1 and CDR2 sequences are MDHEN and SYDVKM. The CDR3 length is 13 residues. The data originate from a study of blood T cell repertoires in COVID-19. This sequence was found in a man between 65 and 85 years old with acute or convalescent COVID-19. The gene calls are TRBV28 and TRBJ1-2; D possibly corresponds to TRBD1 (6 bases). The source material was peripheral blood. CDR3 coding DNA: TGTGCCAGCAGTTTCCCACAGGGTTATGGCTACACCTTC. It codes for CASSFPQGYGYTF.